Below, one TCR beta chain is given with its context. Its specific antigen is unknown. Base qualities were left out, and no much larger clone turns up one base away. The data are from a study of Graves' ophthalmopathy and Graves' hyperthyroidism (dated by TCRdb to 2016 to 2019). With respect to the entire study: Peripheral blood samples were taken at the time of initial diagnosis, before any treatment was given. In total, 135 blood samples were TCR-sequenced: approximately 42 ophthalmopathy, under 80 hyperthyroidism and some 17 hyperthyroidism-to-ophthalmopathy patients. The approximately 98 discovery patients were randomly divided into training and test sets at a 7:3 ratio. In about six hyperthyroidism patients, the T-cell repertoires found in thyroid tissue were compared with those found in blood. To explore V-J signatures that distinguish ophthalmopathy from hyperthyroidism, a discovery set of about a hundred patients was enrolled, made up of more than 40 with ophthalmopathy and roughly 55 with stable hyperthyroidism. The study used signatures of the TCR beta repertoire to tell Graves' ophthalmopathy apart from Graves' hyperthyroidism and to predict which patients would progress to ophthalmopathy. Following sampling, methimazole starting at 30 mg daily was administered to hyperthyroidism patients, and high-dose intravenous methylprednisolone was administered to ophthalmopathy patients. For independent validation, a separate cohort was made up of 18 hyperthyroidism patients plus 17 patients who later progressed from hyperthyroidism to ophthalmopathy. General conclusions and limits of the study: The 13-signature model separated ophthalmopathy from stable hyperthyroidism with around 90% sensitivity and around 81% specificity in cross-validation, and 80%/75% in the test set. In validation, the model predicted ophthalmopathy progression with less than 71% sensitivity and 72.22% specificity; eleven to twelve predicted patients were CT-confirmed with GO in a median of about 7.1 months. Among expanded thyroid clonotypes with frequency above 0.001, most also showed up in blood, which suggests that blood repertoires may reflect the thyroid immune response. No statistical method was used to predetermine the sample size, and group allocation was not hidden from the investigators.

For repertoire sequencing, TCR beta CDR3 regions were amplified from RNA transcripts. The first round was an RT-PCR using HTBI primers with the Qiagen OneStep RT-PCR kit, and this first round was followed by a second-round multiplex PCR, then size selection and purification. Libraries were sequenced paired-end with 100 bp reads on an Illumina HiSeq2000. Per the source publication's procedure: Reads were processed with SOAPnuke, discarding reads with adapters, uncalled bases, mean Phred below 15, or no exact constant-primer or identifier match. COPE v1.2.5 was used to merge high-quality paired reads. Each unique nucleotide sequence was treated as a clonotype, and MiTCR v1.1 was used to align the clonotypes to the IMGT TRB V, D and J references. The analysis was limited to V-J combinations with a frequency above 0.0001, which together covered more than 98% of repertoires. A TCR clonal expansion and chaos score per V-J combination was defined as the ratio of F50 clonal expansion to chaos observed in the TCRdist matrix. Welch's t-statistics and random forest were used to narrow the features down to approximately 13 V-J combinations, which were then fed into a naive Bayes classifier. The Morisita-Horn index was used to measure how similar the thyroid and blood repertoires were. Through fastp at Q25 and MiXCR, TCRdb rebuilt clones from the public reads, retaining in-frame beta chains. Here each entry gathers all rows of one CDR3 protein and keeps the most common genes and DNA. These V and J calls rely on TCRdb rather than the paper's analysis. The sample contains about 500,000 distinct CDR3 sequences, around 14% of them found a single time. Together, the top ten hold 8% to 10% of the sample.

The ophthalmopathy patients had moderately to severely active disease, with a Clinical Activity Score of 3 or higher, a NOSPECS grade of 4 or higher, and a disease duration of less than 3 months. Patients with other autoimmune diseases, uncontrolled infections, pregnancy or lactation were excluded from the study. Clinical symptoms, serum thyroxine, TRAb, thyroid ultrasound and orbital computed tomography were used for diagnosis. Ficoll-Paque density gradient centrifugation was used to isolate PBMCs from approximately 10 ml of fresh peripheral blood. Trizol reagent was used to extract the total RNA, and its quality was then checked on an Agilent 2100 Bioanalyzer. Cut back by 5 bases and 3 bases, the V and J ends lie 9 bases apart. Reading the germline V gene (reference sequence) gives CDR1 DFQATT and CDR2 SNEGSKA. Reading from cysteine to phenylalanine, the CDR3 counts 12 amino acids. Only the CDR3 portion is preserved as DNA: 36 bases, with reading frame beginning at the first base.

The sequenced sample was blood. This clonotype was sampled from a woman younger than 45 with Graves' ophthalmopathy. Donor details come from another sample of the same person, matched by shared clones. The chain uses TRBV20-1 and TRBJ2-3; the D region is possibly TRBD1 or TRBD2, each matching across 5 bases. The CDR3 amino acid sequence is: CSALRGTDTQYF. The DNA sequence is given as TGCAGTGCTCTGAGGGGTACAGATACGCAGTATTTT.